Shown below are 18 T cell receptor beta chains from a single sample sequenced in a study of regulatory T cells in long-lasting Graves disease. Construction of the TCR beta libraries employed iRepertoire HTBI primers in conjunction with Arm-PCR of CDR3 regions. TCRdb called the multiplex PCR reads again in MiXCR, with one record for every CDR3 protein. Altogether roughly 450,000 distinct CDR3 sequences are present, about a quarter being singletons, with the ten largest covering about a quarter. Described time point: persistent/refractory GD, antithyroid drugs over 5 years with positive TRAb. There was RNA extracted from PBMCs, and the TCR library was made from it. Source: peripheral blood mononuclear cells (PBMCs), taken when the disease was refractory, from a patient treated with antithyroid drugs. The receptors here all came from a female donor with Graves disease.

This clonotype appeared a few times. The chain couples TRBV7-9 to TRBJ2-5; unclear D gene. Looked up from germline, CDR1 is SEHNR and CDR2 is FQNEAQ (reference sequence). V was pared by 8 bases and J by 0 bases, with 10 bases between. The CDR3 sequence is 13 residues long. The CDR3 here is CASGPMYQETQYF. The CDR3 DNA is TGTGCCAGCGGACCGATGTACCAAGAGACCCAGTACTTC.

This clonotype was seen at least ten times. CDR3 bases: TGTGCCAGCAGCCCCACCACGTATGGCTACACCTTC. This sequence encodes CASSPTTYGYTF. The chain combines TRBV7-2 with TRBJ1-2; D is unresolved. CDR3 length equals 12 residues. V was clipped by 5 bases and J by 5 bases, with 9 bases between them. Germline-derived CDR1 and CDR2 are SGHTA and FQGNSA.

V usage is TRBV5-1 and J usage is TRBJ2-3; 11 bases map to TRBD1. Per the germline V gene, CDR1 is SGHRS and CDR2 is YFSETQ. This CDR3 has 16 amino acids. Unmatched junction bases numbered 5, after V lost 4 bases and J lost 1 base. CDR3 sequence reads: CASSLRTGGGTDTQYF. CDR3 DNA: TGCGCCAGCAGCCTTAGGACAGGGGGCGGCACAGATACGCAGTATTTT. The variable domain in full, with the rest retrieved from reference TRBV5-1 and TRBJ2-3, is KAGVTQTPRYLIKTRGQQVTLSCSPISGHRSVSWYQQTPGQGLQFLFEYFSETQRNKGNFPGRFSGRQFSNSRSEMNVSTLELGDSALYLCASSLRTGGGTDTQYFGPGTRLTVL.

This chain joins TRBV2 and TRBJ2-3, with 10 bases that match TRBD2. The CDR3 length is 14 residues. CDR1 is SNHLY, CDR2 FYNNEI, per germline. V shed 6 bases, J shed 6 bases, and the junction held 6 bases outside the gene matches. CDR3 coding DNA: TGTGCCAGCAGGGGACTAGCGCTTACGGATACGCAGTATTTT. Translation gives CASRGLALTDTQYF.

The chain links TRBV19 to TRBJ2-5, with D perhaps matching TRBD2 (6 bases). CDR1 is LNHDA and CDR2 is SQIVND in the germline V gene (reference sequence). V lost 3 bases and J lost 7, with 15 bases in between. The CDR3 totals 14 residues. CDR3 coding DNA: TGTGCCAGTAGTATGCCGGACCGAGCGGGGACCCAGTACTTC. Translating gives CASSMPDRAGTQYF.

This clonotype occurred a few times. The V gene is TRBV28, the J gene TRBJ2-7, with TRBD1 identical over 9 bases. This CDR3 has 15 amino acids. V gave up 5 bases and J gave up 5 bases; unmatched junction bases: 10. Germline CDR1 reads MDHEN; CDR2 reads SYDVKM. The CDR3 sequence: CASSIPGQGLNEQYF. CDR3 nucleotides: TGTGCCAGCAGTATCCCGGGACAGGGTCTCAACGAGCAGTACTTC.

V usage is TRBV20-1 and J usage is TRBJ1-6; a weak D match, TRBD1 (5 bases). V lost 0 bases and J 5 bases, leaving 11 bases between the germline ends. Germline V gene sequence: CDR1 DFQATT, CDR2 SNEGSKA (reference sequence). CDR3 length equals 15 residues. CDR3 sequence: CSARDPGRDNSPLHF. The CDR3 nucleotides read TGCAGTGCTAGAGATCCGGGACGGGATAATTCACCCCTCCACTTT.

This clonotype was picked up a small number of times. The chain recombines TRBV7-8 with TRBJ1-5; 7 nucleotides agree with TRBD1. Trimming removed 5 bases from V and 6 bases from J; junction bases left unmatched: 10. There are 15 residues in the CDR3. Per the germline V gene, CDR1 is SGHVS and CDR2 is FQNEAQ. CDR3 in amino acids: CASSERGAGGQPQHF. CDR3 DNA sequence: TGTGCCAGCAGCGAAAGGGGGGCAGGGGGTCAGCCCCAGCATTTT.

The chain has TRBV5-1 and TRBJ2-7, with TRBD2 matching 8 bases. The CDR3 runs 18 residues. Trimming at V came to 3 bases and at J to 4 bases, leaving 18 bases not matched to a gene. The V gene's germline CDR1 is SGHRS and CDR2 YFSETQ. CDR3: CASSSGLVRGSNWYEQYF. As DNA, the CDR3 is TGCGCCAGCAGCTCGGGACTAGTGAGGGGAAGCAATTGGTACGAGCAGTACTTC.

V gene TRBV11-2 combines with J gene TRBJ2-1, with 7 bases aligning to TRBD2. V dropped 5 bases and J dropped 4; count of bases not matched to a gene: 8. The CDR3 contains 15 residues. Germline values: CDR1 SGHAT, CDR2 FQNNGV. The CDR3 spells CASSHLREGYNEQFF. CDR3 nucleotides: TGTGCCAGCAGCCATCTTAGGGAGGGATACAATGAGCAGTTCTTC.

In this sample, this clonotype turned up a few times. The V gene is TRBV6-1, the J gene TRBJ1-1; D not resolved. Germline values: CDR1 MNHNS, CDR2 SASEGT. The length of the CDR3 is 14 residues. Trimming left V 6 bases short and J 1 base short, with 12 bases between. Here the CDR3 reads CASRPQGRNTEAFF. The CDR3, as DNA: TGTGCCAGCAGGCCTCAAGGGAGGAACACTGAAGCTTTCTTT.

V gene TRBV18 combines with J gene TRBJ1-2, with 10 bases aligning to TRBD1. CDR1 is KGHSH and CDR2 is LQKENI in the germline V gene. The junction had 10 bases not matched to a gene; V was cut back by 6 bases and J by 6 bases. The CDR3 runs to 15 residues. In nucleotides, the CDR3 is TGTGCCAGCTCGCGAATGACAGGGGGCGCCGATGGCTACACCTTC. It is translated as CASSRMTGGADGYTF.

The chain combines TRBV20-1 with TRBJ1-5; D is possibly TRBD1 (5 bases). Trimming cost V 3 bases and J 2 bases, with 11 bases left between them. CDR1 and CDR2 from the germline V gene are DFQATT and SNEGSKA (reference sequence). The CDR3 extends over 14 amino acids. The DNA for the CDR3 is TGCAGTGCTAGCGACAGCGGCGGCAATCAGCCCCAGCATTTT. Translated, it gives CSASDSGGNQPQHF.

This clonotype has only one observation. An end of the junction differs from the germline gene, which may be a read error. V is TRBV7-2 and J is TRBJ2-4, with 7 positions matching TRBD1. The CDR3 sequence is 14 residues long. The germline CDR1 and CDR2 sequences are SGHTA and FQGNSA. This CDR3 is CASSPFQDRVPGYF. The CDR3 DNA is TGTGCCAGCAGCCCTTTCCAAGACAGGGTACCGGGGTATTTT.

This clonotype turned up a few times. The rearrangement uses TRBV9 and TRBJ2-7; D possibly corresponds to TRBD2 (6 bases). Trimming stripped 7 bases from V and 4 bases from J, with 15 bases between. This CDR3 contains 13 residues. CDR1 and CDR2 from the germline V gene are SGDLS and YYNGEE. The CDR3 DNA sequence: TGTGCCAGCCCATGGACGGGAGAATACGAGCAGTACTTC. Its protein is CASPWTGEYEQYF.

CDR3 protein: CSALGGGTEAFF. DNA for the CDR3: TGCAGTGCCCTCGGGGGGGGCACTGAAGCTTTCTTT. This sequence joins TRBV20-1 and TRBJ1-1, with a possible D match to TRBD1 (5 bases). This CDR3 is built from 12 residues. Germline CDR1 is DFQATT and CDR2 is SNEGSKA (reference sequence). The V end lost 6 bases, the J end lost 4 bases, and 12 bases lay between the germline ends.

This clonotype was seen ten or more times. This chain joins TRBV28 and TRBJ1-1; D uncertain. V was trimmed by 6 bases and J by 4 bases, leaving 9 bases between them. Per germline, CDR1 MDHEN and CDR2 SYDVKM. This CDR3 comprises 12 residues. In DNA form, the CDR3 reads TGTGCCAGCAGCCACCCAAGCACTGAAGCTTTCTTT. It yields the protein CASSHPSTEAFF.

In its sample, this clonotype was seen a few times. A read error may produce the germline difference seen at one junction end. V gene TRBV7-2 combines with J gene TRBJ1-1; D remains unclear. Germline-derived CDR1 and CDR2 are SGHTA and FQGNSA. The CDR3 loop spans 14 amino acids. This chain's CDR3 is CASSLAVEGTEALF. The CDR3 DNA reads TGTGCCAGCAGCTTAGCCGTGGAGGGAACTGAAGCTCTCTTT.